This T cell receptor (beta chain) was sequenced in a study of blood T cells in healthy people across ages. Combining a sample-barcoded 5' primer with a J-beta primer mix, a second PCR ran for roughly 7 to 12 cycles. A 12-random-nucleotide template-switch adaptor tagged each cDNA molecule. TCRdb ran MiXCR on the 5' RACE reads and lists one entry per CDR3 protein. The sample gives under 2,000,000 distinct CDR3 sequences, about 50% of which show up once; approximately 2.1% is in the top ten. Study-wide results and caveats: Unsorted PBMCs blocked a conclusive comparison of naive and antigen-experienced cells. TCR beta diversity, measured per million T cells, fell in a roughly linear way with age.

As concerns this clonotype: Its antigen is unknown.

At least 7 million PBMCs were isolated per sample. CDR3 length: 15 residues. Trimming took 5 bases from V and 0 from J; bases not matched to a gene: 6. This chain links TRBV12-3 or TRBV12-4 with TRBJ2-7; TRBD2 aligns across 8 bases. The sample consisted of blood. The receptor was isolated from a woman aged 40 to 50 in good health. The CDR3 spells CASSRGGASSYEQYF. The CDR3 DNA sequence: TGTGCCAGCAGTCGGGGGGGGGCTAGCTCCTACGAGCAGTACTTC.